Listed below are T cell receptor beta chains from one sample, sequenced in a study of cytomegalovirus exposure and HLA in healthy donors. Profiled with immunoSEQ multiplex PCR; TCRdb holds only in-frame clones, not every one. In the table there are under 200,000 clones, over 70% of which are singletons. The sample comprised PBMCs. The receptors were gathered from a young woman in good health and CMV-seronegative. CDR3s leave out the opening cysteine and the closing phenylalanine or tryptophan. Each record gives: clone size, V gene, CDR3 protein. Size values are once, few and many counts, or a class for expanded clones, and some rows have none.

few,TRBV13,ASSLQGSNEKLF
few,TRBV9,ASSEAGLTEAF
once,TRBV18,ASSPRTGVNTEAF
-,TRBV2,ASSGTRNNEQF
-,TRBV19,ASTSGTDYSPLH
-,TRBV7-9,ASSSVGTANTIY
-,TRBV11-2,ASSPDSGYSPLH
-,TRBV6-6,ASSRPGSEAF
-,TRBV9,ASSPSGGSWGTQY
-,TRBV7-8,ASSLRTGGNQPQH
few,TRBV2,ASSDEGSTEAF
-,TRBV5-1,ASSTYRGSSYNEQF
-,TRBV25-1,ASSSDQNEKLF
-,TRBV9,ASSSMSTDTQY
-,TRBV30,AWSRPENYGYT
-,TRBV7-9,SSSWDSAYEQY
-,TRBV6-1,ASSDLAGDQETQY
-,TRBV4-2,ASSQGLAGNTGELF
-,TRBV6-5,ASRLVGPSTDTQY
-,TRBV5-4,ASSFRATSYNEQF
-,TRBV28,ASSLRGHGYT
-,TRBV5-6,ASSLAWAREQY
-,TRBV6-1,ASSDGMGGLPSYEQY
-,TRBV2,ASSVGGRSIQNTEAF
-,TRBV5-1,ASSLVRAINSPLH
-,TRBV5-4,ASSPDRSSGANGLT
-,TRBV7-6,ASSVYSGEQY
-,TRBV27,ASSPLRSDGYT
few,TRBV5-1,ASSLFGGLSGARETQY
-,TRBV5-8,ASSETHRDVAF
-,TRBV5-6,ASSLPRGNYGYT
few,TRBV10-3,AISESSSTQY
-,TRBV30,AWSRGGPTNEKLF
-,TRBV28,ASSLREEQY
-,TRBV2,ASSGTANTIY
-,TRBV18,ASSPLQGAEQY
-,TRBV14,ASSQGQRGYT
-,TRBV4-1,ASSQDFGKGYT
-,TRBV25-1,ASSLGLPNEQF
-,TRBV7-9,SSSLAGRGPQEETQY
-,TRBV15,ATSKASGGRGELF
-,TRBV5-1,ASSLAGLAGATYEQY
-,TRBV10-3,AINEGELNYGYT
-,TRBV18,ASSEAGANVLT
few,TRBV5-6,ASSLGRSGANGLT
-,TRBV6-5,ASSYSETTRGYT
-,TRBV7-9,SSSAHGGQVGNTIY
-,TRBV9,ASSDYPGGDTQY
-,TRBV7-2,ASSLDSREVREQF
few,TRBV11-2,ASSLEANTEAF
-,TRBV2,ASSRQGDTGELF
-,TRBV12-5,ASGMTGVGSPLH
-,TRBV19,ASIGWTGGEKLF
-,TRBV18,ASSSLAGSAYEQY
-,TRBV28,ASSFSSGGDNLGETQY
-,TRBV6-6,ASSEAPGNTIY
-,TRBV10-1,ASCLGATEAF
-,TRBV19,ASKGQGAPDTQY
-,TRBV25-1,ASRSGTGPRGYT